This TCR beta chain stems from a study of cytomegalovirus exposure and HLA in healthy donors. Background on the study: An early data release held approximately 85 million unique TCRs from HLA-typed donors.

Study-wide results and caveats: The authors reported that TCR beta sequences could predict HLA-A and HLA-B alleles. These predictions were accurate for most subjects in the first cohort. Other equally common chains were less clonally expanded than HLA-associated TCR beta chains, a later analysis showed. Among CMV-associated TCR beta chains, most appeared HLA-restricted in a later analysis.

Amplification used 60 Vbeta primers and 13 Jbeta primers. Produced via immunoSEQ multiplex PCR; TCRdb's table is partial and in-frame only. Of about 120,000 clones listed, over 75% are singletons. Concerning this clone itself: What it binds is unknown.

Specimen: PBMCs. This TCR came from a woman aged 18 to 35 in good health and CMV-seronegative.

The CDR3 region has the DNA TGTGCCAGCAGATTGTCAGGGAACTATCAGGGCCCAACACACAGCCCGAAGCAGTTCTTC. As protein: CASRLSGNYQGPTHSPKQFF. V and J are TRBV5-5 and TRBJ2-1, with D perhaps matching TRBD1 (5 bases). Germline V gives CDR1 SGHKS, CDR2 YYEKEE (reference sequence). This CDR3 spans 20 amino acids. V dropped 5 bases and J dropped 11 bases, with 38 bases sitting between them. The variable domain in full, completed from reference TRBV5-5 and TRBJ2-1, reads DAGVTQSPTHLIKTRGQQVTLRCSPISGHKSVSWYQQVLGQGPQFIFQYYEKEERGRGNFPDRFSARQFPNYSSELNVNALLLGDSALYLCASRLSGNYQGPTHSPKQFFGPGTRLTVL.